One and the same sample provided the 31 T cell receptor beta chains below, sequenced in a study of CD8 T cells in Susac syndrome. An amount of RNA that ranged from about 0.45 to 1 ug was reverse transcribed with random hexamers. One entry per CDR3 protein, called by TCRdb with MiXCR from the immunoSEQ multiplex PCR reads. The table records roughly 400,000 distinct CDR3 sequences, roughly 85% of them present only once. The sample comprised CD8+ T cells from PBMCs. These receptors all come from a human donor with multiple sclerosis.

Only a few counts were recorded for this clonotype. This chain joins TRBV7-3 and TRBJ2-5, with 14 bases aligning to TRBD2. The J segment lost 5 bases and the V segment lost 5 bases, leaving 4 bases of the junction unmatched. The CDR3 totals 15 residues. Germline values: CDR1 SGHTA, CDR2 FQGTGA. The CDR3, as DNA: TGTGCCAGCAGCCAGGGACTAGCGGGAGCCGAGACCCAGTACTTC. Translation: CASSQGLAGAETQYF.

The CDR3 sequence: CASSRLRQIYTGELFF. CDR3 in DNA: TGTGCCAGCAGCCGCTTGAGGCAGATCTACACCGGGGAGCTGTTTTTT. This chain joins TRBV7-9 and TRBJ2-2; the D is unclear. Germline-derived CDR1 and CDR2 are SEHNR and FQNEAQ (reference sequence). Trimming took off 5 bases at V and 3 bases at J, with 16 bases between the two ends. The CDR3 covers 16 residues.

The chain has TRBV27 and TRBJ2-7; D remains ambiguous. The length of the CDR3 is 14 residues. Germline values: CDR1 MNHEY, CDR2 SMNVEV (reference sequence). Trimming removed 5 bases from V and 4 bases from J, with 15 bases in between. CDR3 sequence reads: CASSPHPGAYEQYF. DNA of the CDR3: TGTGCCAGCAGTCCTCACCCCGGTGCATACGAGCAGTACTTC.

CDR3 sequence (DNA): TGCGCCAGCAGCCAAGAGGCGGGGGCCGGGCAGTACTTC. It encodes CASSQEAGAGQYF. The chain combines TRBV4-1 with TRBJ2-7; weak D call: TRBD2 (7 bases). The CDR3 length is 13 residues. In germline, CDR1 is MGHRA, CDR2 YSYEKL. Trimming removed 0 bases at V and 9 bases at J, with 12 bases between.

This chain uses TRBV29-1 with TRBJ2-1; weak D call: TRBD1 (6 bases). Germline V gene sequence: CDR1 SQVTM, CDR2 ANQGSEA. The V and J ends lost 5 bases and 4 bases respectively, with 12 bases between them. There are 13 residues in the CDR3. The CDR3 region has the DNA TGCAGCGTTTGGCAGGGGACGTACAATGAGCAGTTCTTC. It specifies CSVWQGTYNEQFF.

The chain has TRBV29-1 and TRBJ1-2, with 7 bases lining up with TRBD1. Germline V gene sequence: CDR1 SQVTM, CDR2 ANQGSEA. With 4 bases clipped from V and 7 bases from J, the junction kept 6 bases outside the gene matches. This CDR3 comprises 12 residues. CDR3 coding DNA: TGCAGCGTTGCGACAGGGACTGGTGGCTACACCTTC. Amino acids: CSVATGTGGYTF.

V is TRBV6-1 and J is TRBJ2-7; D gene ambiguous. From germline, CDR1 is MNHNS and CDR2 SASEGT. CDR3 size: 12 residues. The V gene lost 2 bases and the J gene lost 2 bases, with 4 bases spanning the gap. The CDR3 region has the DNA TGTGCCAGCAGTGAATTTGCCTACGAGCAGTACTTC. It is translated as CASSEFAYEQYF.

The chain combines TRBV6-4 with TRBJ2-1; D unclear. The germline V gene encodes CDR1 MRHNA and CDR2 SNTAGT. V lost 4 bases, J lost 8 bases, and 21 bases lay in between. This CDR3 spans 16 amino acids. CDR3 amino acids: CASSAGVAKGGDEQFF. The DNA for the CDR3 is TGTGCCAGCAGTGCTGGGGTAGCTAAGGGTGGCGATGAGCAGTTCTTC.

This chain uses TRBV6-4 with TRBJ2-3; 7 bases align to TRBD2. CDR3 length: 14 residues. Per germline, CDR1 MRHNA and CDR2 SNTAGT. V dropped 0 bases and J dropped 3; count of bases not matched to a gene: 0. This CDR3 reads CASSDSRETDTQYF. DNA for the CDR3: TGTGCCAGCAGTGACTCGCGGGAGACAGATACGCAGTATTTT.

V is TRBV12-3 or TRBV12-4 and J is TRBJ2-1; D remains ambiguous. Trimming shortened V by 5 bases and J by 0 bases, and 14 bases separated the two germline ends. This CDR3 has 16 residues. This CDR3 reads CASSAWFSSSYNEQFF. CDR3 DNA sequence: TGTGCCAGCAGTGCATGGTTCTCGAGCTCCTACAATGAGCAGTTCTTC.

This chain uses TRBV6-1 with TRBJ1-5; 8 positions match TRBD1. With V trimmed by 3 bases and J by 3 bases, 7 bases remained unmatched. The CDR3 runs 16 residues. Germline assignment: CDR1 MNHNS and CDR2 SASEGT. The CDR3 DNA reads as TGTGCCAGCAGTGAGCTGGCAGGGGGCTTCAATCAGCCCCAGCATTTT. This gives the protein CASSELAGGFNQPQHF.

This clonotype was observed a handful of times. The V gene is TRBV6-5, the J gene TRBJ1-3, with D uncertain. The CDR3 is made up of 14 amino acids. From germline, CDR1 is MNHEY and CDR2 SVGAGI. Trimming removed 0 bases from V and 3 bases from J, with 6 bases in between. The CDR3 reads CASSYSDGGNTIYF. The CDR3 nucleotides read TGTGCCAGCAGTTACTCCGATGGTGGAAACACCATATATTTT.

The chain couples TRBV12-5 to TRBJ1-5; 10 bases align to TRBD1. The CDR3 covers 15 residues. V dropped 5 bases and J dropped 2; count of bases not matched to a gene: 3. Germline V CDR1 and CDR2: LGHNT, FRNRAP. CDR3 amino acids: CASGAGTGGNQPQHF. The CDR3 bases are TGTGCTAGTGGTGCCGGGACAGGGGGCAATCAGCCCCAGCATTTT.

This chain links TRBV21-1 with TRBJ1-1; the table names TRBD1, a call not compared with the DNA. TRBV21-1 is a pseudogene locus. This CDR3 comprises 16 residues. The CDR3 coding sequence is TGTGCCAGCAGCAAAGAGGGGAAGGGGGCATACACTGAAGCTTTCTTT. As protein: CASSKEGKGAYTEAFF.

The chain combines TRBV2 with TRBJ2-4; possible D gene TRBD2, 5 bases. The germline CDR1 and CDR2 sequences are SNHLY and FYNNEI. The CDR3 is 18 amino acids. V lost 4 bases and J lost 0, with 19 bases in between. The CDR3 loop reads CASSGGSRHRLAKNIQYF. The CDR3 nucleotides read TGTGCCAGCAGTGGAGGGTCAAGGCACAGACTAGCCAAAAACATTCAGTACTTC.

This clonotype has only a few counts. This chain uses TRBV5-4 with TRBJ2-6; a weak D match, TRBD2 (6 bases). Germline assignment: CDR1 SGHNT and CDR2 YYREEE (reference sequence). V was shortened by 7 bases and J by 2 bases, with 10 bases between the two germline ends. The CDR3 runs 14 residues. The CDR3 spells CASLPGAGANVLTF. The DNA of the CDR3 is TGTGCCAGCCTCCCGGGAGCTGGGGCCAACGTCCTGACTTTC.

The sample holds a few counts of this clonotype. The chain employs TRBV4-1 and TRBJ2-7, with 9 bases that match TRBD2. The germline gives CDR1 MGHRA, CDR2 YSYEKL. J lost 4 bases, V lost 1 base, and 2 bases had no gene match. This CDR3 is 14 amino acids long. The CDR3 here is CASSQVAGVYEQYF. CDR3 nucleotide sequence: TGCGCCAGCAGCCAAGTAGCGGGGGTGTACGAGCAGTACTTC.

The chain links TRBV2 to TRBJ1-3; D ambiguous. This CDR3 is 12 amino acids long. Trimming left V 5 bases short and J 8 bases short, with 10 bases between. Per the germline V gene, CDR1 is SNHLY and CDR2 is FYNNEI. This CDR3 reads CASSNEPDTIYF. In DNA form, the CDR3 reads TGTGCCAGCAGTAACGAGCCCGACACCATATATTTT.

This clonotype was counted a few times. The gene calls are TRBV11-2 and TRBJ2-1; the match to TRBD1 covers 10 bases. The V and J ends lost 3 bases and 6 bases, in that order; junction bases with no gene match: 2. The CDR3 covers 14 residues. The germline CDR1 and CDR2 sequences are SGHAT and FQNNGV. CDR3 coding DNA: TGTGCCAGCAGCTTGGGACAGGGGCTCAATGAGCAGTTCTTC. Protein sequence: CASSLGQGLNEQFF.

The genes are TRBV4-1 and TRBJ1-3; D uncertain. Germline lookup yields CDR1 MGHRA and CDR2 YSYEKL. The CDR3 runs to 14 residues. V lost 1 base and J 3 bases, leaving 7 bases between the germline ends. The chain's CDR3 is CASSQGLNGNTIYF. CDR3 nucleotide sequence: TGCGCCAGCAGCCAAGGATTAAATGGAAACACCATATATTTT.

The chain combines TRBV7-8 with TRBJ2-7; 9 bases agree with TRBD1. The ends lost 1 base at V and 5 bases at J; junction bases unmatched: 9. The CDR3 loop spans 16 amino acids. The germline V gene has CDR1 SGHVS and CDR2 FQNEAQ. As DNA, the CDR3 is TGTGCCAGCAGCTTAGAGAGGGGGACAGGGATAAACGAGCAGTACTTC. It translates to CASSLERGTGINEQYF.

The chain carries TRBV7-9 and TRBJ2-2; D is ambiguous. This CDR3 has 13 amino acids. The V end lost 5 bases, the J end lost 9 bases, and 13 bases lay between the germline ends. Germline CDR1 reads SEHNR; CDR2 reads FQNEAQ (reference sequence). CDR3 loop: CASSPPRVWELFF. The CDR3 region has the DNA TGTGCCAGCAGCCCCCCCCGAGTCTGGGAGCTGTTTTTT.

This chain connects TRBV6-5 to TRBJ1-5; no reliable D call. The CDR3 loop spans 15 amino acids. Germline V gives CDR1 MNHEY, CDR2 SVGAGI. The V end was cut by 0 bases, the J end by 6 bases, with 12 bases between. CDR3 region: CASSYSLGSGQPQHF. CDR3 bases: TGTGCCAGCAGTTACTCGCTAGGGTCGGGTCAGCCCCAGCATTTT.

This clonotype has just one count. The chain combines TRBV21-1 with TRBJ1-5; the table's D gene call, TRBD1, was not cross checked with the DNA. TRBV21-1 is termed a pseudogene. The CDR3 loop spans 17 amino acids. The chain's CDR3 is CASSKGARPSQIRTQHF. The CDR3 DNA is TGTGCCAGCAGCAAAGGGGCCAGGCCGTCGCAAATCAGGACCCAGCATTTT.

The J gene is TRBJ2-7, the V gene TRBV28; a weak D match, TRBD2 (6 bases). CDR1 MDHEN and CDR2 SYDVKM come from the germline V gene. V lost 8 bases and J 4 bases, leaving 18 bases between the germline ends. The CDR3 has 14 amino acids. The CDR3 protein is CASRRREQYYEQYF. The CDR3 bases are TGTGCCAGCCGTAGGCGGGAACAGTATTACGAGCAGTACTTC.

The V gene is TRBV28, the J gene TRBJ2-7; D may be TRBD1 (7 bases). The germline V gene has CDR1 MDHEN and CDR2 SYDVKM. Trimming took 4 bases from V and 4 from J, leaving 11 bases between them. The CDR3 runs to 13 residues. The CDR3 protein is CASSYPGGYEQYF. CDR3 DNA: TGTGCCAGCAGTTACCCAGGGGGGTACGAGCAGTACTTC.

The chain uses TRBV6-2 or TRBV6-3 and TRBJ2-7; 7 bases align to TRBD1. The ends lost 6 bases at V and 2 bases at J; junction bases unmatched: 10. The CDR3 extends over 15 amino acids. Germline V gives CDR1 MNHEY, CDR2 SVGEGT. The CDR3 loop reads CASSPSGQSTYEQYF. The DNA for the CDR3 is TGTGCCAGCAGCCCGTCGGGACAGTCGACCTACGAGCAGTACTTC.

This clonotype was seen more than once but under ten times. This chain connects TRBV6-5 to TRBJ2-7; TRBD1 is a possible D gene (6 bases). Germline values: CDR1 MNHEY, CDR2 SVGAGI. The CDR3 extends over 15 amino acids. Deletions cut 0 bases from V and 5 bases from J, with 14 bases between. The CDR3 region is CASSYSRGNGDEQYF. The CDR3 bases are TGTGCCAGCAGTTACTCTAGGGGGAATGGCGACGAGCAGTACTTC.

The CDR3 is CASSLERGMSTEAFF. The CDR3 DNA is TGTGCCAGCAGCTTAGAGAGGGGGATGAGCACTGAAGCTTTCTTT. The rearrangement joins TRBV7-9 to TRBJ1-1; a possible D gene is TRBD1 (6 bases). Germline V gene sequence: CDR1 SEHNR, CDR2 FQNEAQ (reference sequence). This CDR3 spans 15 amino acids. V shed 1 base and J shed 4 bases, with 13 bases lying between them.

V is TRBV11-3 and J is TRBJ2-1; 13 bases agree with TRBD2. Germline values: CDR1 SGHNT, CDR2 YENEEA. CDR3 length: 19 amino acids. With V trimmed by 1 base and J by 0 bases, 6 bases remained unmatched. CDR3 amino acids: CASSLGLAGGSSSYNEQFF. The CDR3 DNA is TGTGCCAGCAGCTTAGGACTAGCGGGGGGCTCAAGCTCCTACAATGAGCAGTTCTTC.

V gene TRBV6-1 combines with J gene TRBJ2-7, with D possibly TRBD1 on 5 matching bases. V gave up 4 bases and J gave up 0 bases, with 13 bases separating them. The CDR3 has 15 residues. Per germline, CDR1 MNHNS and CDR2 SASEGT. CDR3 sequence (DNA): TGTGCCAGCAGTGTTTTGACAGATATCTCCTACGAGCAGTACTTC. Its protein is CASSVLTDISYEQYF.